This section outlines one TCR beta chain sequence together with its context. This sample stems from a study of blood T cells in healthy people across ages. Looked up from germline, CDR1 is DFQATT and CDR2 is SNEGSKA (reference sequence). This CDR3 comprises 14 residues. Primed by a sample-barcoded 5' primer and a J-beta primer mix, a second PCR proceeded for 7 to 11 cycles. TCRdb itself ran the 5' RACE reads through MiXCR, one entry per CDR3 protein. The sample has roughly 830,000 distinct CDR3 sequences, about 59% seen once. The TCR sequence derives from a man aged 25-40 years in good health. This rearrangement joins TRBV20-1 to TRBJ2-5; D call uncertain. Sequenced: blood. Here the CDR3 DNA reads TGCAGCACCCGTCCGGGTTGGTACCAAGAGACCCAGTACTTC. Protein product: CSTRPGWYQETQYF.